The entry below describes one T cell receptor (beta chain). Survey-level immunoSEQ sequencing profiled the TCR beta repertoire. Method: immunoSEQ multiplex PCR; TCRdb's copy keeps in-frame clones and lacks some. The sample shows around 54,000 clones, more than 80% of them seen only once. V shed 4 bases and J 4 bases; nucleotides not matched to a gene: 5. Germline CDR1 reads LGHNA; CDR2 reads YSLEER. The CDR3 totals 14 residues. The V and J genes are TRBV4-3 and TRBJ1-2, with 8 bases that match TRBD1. The source of this sequence is a man between 35 and 55 years old with rheumatoid arthritis. Sequenced: PBMCs. CDR3 region: CASSPGTGAYGYTF. In nucleotides, the CDR3 is TGCGCCAGCAGCCCCGGGACAGGCGCCTATGGCTACACCTTC.